This T cell receptor beta chain derives from a study of T-cell reconstitution after alpha-beta-depleted transplantation in children. Trimming took 1 base from V and 3 from J, leaving 13 bases between them. The germline gives CDR1 LGHNA, CDR2 YSLEER. The CDR3 runs 15 residues. This clonotype was seen a few times. The library targeted TCRbeta and was prepared with unique molecular identifiers. TCRdb analysed the PCR reads with MiXCR anew, one entry per CDR3 protein. The sample consists of hundreds of thousands of distinct CDR3 sequences, about 10% of them appearing once. The rearrangement joins TRBV4-3 to TRBJ2-7, with D maybe TRBD2 (6 bases). Sequenced material: PBMCs from the stem cell graft donor, taken from the stem cell graft. The receptor comes from a human donor who donated a stem cell graft to a child with acute myeloid leukemia. Here the CDR3 DNA reads TGCGCCAGCAGCCAAGTGTCGGGAGACCTCTACGAGCAGTACTTC. It yields the protein CASSQVSGDLYEQYF.